Shown below are 16 T cell receptor beta chains from a single sample sequenced in a study of T cell responses to AZD1222 COVID-19 vaccine. Generated by immunoSEQ multiplex PCR, the TCRdb table keeps only in-frame clones and is missing some. This table has 110,000 to 150,000 clones, roughly 92% appearing once. The specimen comprised peripheral blood, sampled on day 0 of AZD1222 vaccination. The source of these receptors is an adult in good health.

The CDR3 DNA follows: TGTGCCAGCAGTTGGACAGGGACCGGCTACACCTTC. As protein: CASSWTGTGYTF. The gene calls are TRBV12-3 or TRBV12-4 and TRBJ1-2; TRBD1 agrees at 8 bases. The V and J ends lost 4 bases and 8 bases, in that order; junction bases with no gene match: 3. The CDR3 runs 12 residues.

CDR3 in DNA: TGTGCCAGTAGTATAACCGGGACTAGAACGAACAATGAGCAGTTCTTC. It yields the protein CASSITGTRTNNEQFF. The V call is TRBV19, the J call TRBJ2-1, with 8 bases that match TRBD2. This CDR3 has 16 residues. J gave up 5 bases and V 2 bases, and 8 bases lay outside the gene matches. Per germline, CDR1 LNHDA and CDR2 SQIVND (reference sequence).

The chain is built from TRBV5-4 and TRBJ2-3, with 7 bases identical to TRBD2. CDR1 is SGHNT and CDR2 is YYREEE in the germline V gene (reference sequence). V lost 4 bases, J lost 4 bases, and 6 bases stayed unmatched. This CDR3 comprises 14 residues. DNA for the CDR3: TGTGCCAGCAGCCCCGGTGGGGGGGCAGATACGCAGTATTTT. Translating gives CASSPGGGADTQYF.

As DNA, the CDR3 is TGTGCCAGCAGTTTTTCCAGGGCGGACACTGAAGCTTTCTTT. This sequence encodes CASSFSRADTEAFF. J is TRBJ1-1 and V is TRBV27, with D tentatively TRBD1 (5 bases). The V end lost 3 bases, the J end lost 3 bases, and 11 bases lay between the germline ends. The CDR3 consists of 14 residues. The germline CDR1 and CDR2 sequences are MNHEY and SMNVEV (reference sequence).

The V gene is TRBV9, the J gene TRBJ1-3, with D uncertain. Germline CDR1 reads SGDLS; CDR2 reads YYNGEE. The CDR3 consists of 15 residues. The ends were cut back, 0 bases at V and 3 bases at J, with 10 bases in the middle. The DNA for the CDR3 is TGTGCCAGCAGCGTAGCTATAGGGCTTGGAAACACCATATATTTT. Translating it yields CASSVAIGLGNTIYF.

The rearrangement uses TRBV29-1 and TRBJ1-1, with no clear D. Germline assignment: CDR1 SQVTM and CDR2 ANQGSEA. The CDR3 totals 16 residues. V was pared by 6 bases and J by 3 bases, with 23 bases between. CDR3 bases: TGCAGCGTGGCGATGCCGGGAGGTCTCGCGGACACTGAAGCTTTCTTT. Its translation: CSVAMPGGLADTEAFF.

This clone has only one observation. V and J are TRBV21-1 and TRBJ1-5; the table assigns TRBD1, which was not confirmed against the DNA. TRBV21-1 is described as a pseudogene. The CDR3 sequence is 14 residues long. CDR3 coding DNA: TGTGCCAGCAGCAACCGGGACAGGAATCAGCCCCAGCATTTT. This gives the protein CASSNRDRNQPQHF.

The V gene is TRBV5-1, the J gene TRBJ1-1; 7 bases are a match to TRBD1. Looked up from germline, CDR1 is SGHRS and CDR2 is YFSETQ. This CDR3 contains 15 residues. V gave up 0 bases and J gave up 3 bases; unmatched junction bases: 5. The CDR3 loop is CASSLGGGADTEAFF. In DNA, the CDR3 is TGCGCCAGCAGCTTGGGAGGGGGCGCGGACACTGAAGCTTTCTTT.

The rearrangement uses TRBV11-2 and TRBJ2-7, with 10 bases lining up with TRBD2. Germline V gene sequence: CDR1 SGHAT, CDR2 FQNNGV. The CDR3 totals 13 residues. The V segment lost 5 bases and the J segment 6 bases; nucleotides outside the gene matches: 4. This CDR3 is CASSPRTSGEQYF. The CDR3 region has the DNA TGTGCCAGCAGCCCCCGGACTAGCGGCGAGCAGTACTTC.

The genes are TRBV10-3 and TRBJ2-1, with TRBD2 matching over 7 bases. Germline V CDR1 and CDR2: ENHRY, SYGVKD. This CDR3 spans 16 amino acids. J gave up 1 base and V 6 bases, and 9 bases lay outside the gene matches. The CDR3 DNA reads as TGTGCCATCAGCCGGACTGGCGGGAGTTCCTACAATGAGCAGTTCTTC. Translation gives CAISRTGGSSYNEQFF.

This CDR3 is CASSRGQSSYNEQFF. The CDR3 region has the DNA TGTGCCAGCAGTAGGGGACAGAGCTCCTACAATGAGCAGTTCTTC. The chain uses TRBV6-5 and TRBJ2-1; TRBD1 matches at 7 bases. Trimming at V came to 5 bases and at J to 0 bases, leaving 4 bases not matched to a gene. Looked up from germline, CDR1 is MNHEY and CDR2 is SVGAGI. The CDR3 loop spans 15 amino acids.

The rearrangement joins TRBV5-1 to TRBJ2-7; D is unresolved. The CDR3 length is 13 residues. The V gene lost 4 bases and the J gene lost 0 bases, with 8 bases spanning the gap. The germline CDR1 and CDR2 sequences are SGHRS and YFSETQ. The CDR3 nucleotides read TGCGCCAGCAGCCAACTTAGCTCCTACGAGCAGTACTTC. Amino acids: CASSQLSSYEQYF.

The chain is built from TRBV18 and TRBJ1-1; no firm D call. CDR1 and CDR2 from the germline V gene are KGHSH and LQKENI. The CDR3 spans 16 residues. V lost 1 base and J 2 bases, leaving 14 bases between the germline ends. The CDR3 DNA follows: TGTGCCAGCTCACCACGGGTCTACAGCTCTAACACTGAAGCTTTCTTT. Its protein product is CASSPRVYSSNTEAFF.

The V gene is TRBV19, the J gene TRBJ1-5; the D is unclear. V shed 0 bases and J shed 4 bases, with 13 bases lying between them. In germline, CDR1 is LNHDA, CDR2 SQIVND (reference sequence). CDR3 length: 16 residues. In DNA, the CDR3 is TGTGCCAGTAGTATAGAGGATAGTGCAGTTAATCAGCCCCAGCATTTT. It encodes CASSIEDSAVNQPQHF.

CDR3 amino acids: CASSGGTGTYEQYF. The CDR3 coding sequence is TGTGCCAGCAGCGGAGGGACAGGCACCTACGAGCAGTACTTC. The chain joins TRBV7-9 to TRBJ2-7, with 8 positions matching TRBD1. CDR1 is SEHNR, CDR2 FQNEAQ, per germline (reference sequence). CDR3 length: 14 residues. Unmatched junction bases numbered 5, after V lost 5 bases and J lost 2 bases.

This sequence joins TRBV29-1 and TRBJ1-2; 12 bases align to TRBD1. This CDR3 has 17 residues. V trimming: 0 bases; J trimming: 3 bases; junction bases outside the gene matches: 8. Germline V gene lookup returns CDR1 SQVTM and CDR2 ANQGSEA. The CDR3 DNA is TGCAGCGTTGAAGATCGGGGACAGGGGGCGCAAGACTATGGCTACACCTTC. As protein: CSVEDRGQGAQDYGYTF. Complete variable domain (other parts from reference TRBV29-1 and TRBJ1-2): SAVISQKPSRDICQRGTSLTIQCQVDSQVTMMFWYRQQPGQSLTLIATANQGSEATYESGFVIDKFPISRPNLTFSTLTVSNMSPEDSSIYLCSVEDRGQGAQDYGYTFGSGTRLTVV.